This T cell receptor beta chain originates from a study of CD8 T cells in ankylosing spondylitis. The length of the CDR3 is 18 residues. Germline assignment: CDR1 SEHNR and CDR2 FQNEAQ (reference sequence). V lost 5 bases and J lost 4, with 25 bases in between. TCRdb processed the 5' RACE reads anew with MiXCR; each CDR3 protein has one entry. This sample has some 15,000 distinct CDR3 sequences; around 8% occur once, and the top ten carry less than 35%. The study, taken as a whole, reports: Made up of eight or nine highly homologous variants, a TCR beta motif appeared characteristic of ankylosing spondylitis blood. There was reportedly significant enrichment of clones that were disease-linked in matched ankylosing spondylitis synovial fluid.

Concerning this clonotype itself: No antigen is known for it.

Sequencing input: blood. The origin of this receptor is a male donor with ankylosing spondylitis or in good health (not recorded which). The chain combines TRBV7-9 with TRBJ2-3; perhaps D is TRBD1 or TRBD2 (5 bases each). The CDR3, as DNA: TGTGCCAGCAGCCCCTCTACTCGTGGGGGTAAAGACTCAGATACGCAGTATTTT. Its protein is CASSPSTRGGKDSDTQYF. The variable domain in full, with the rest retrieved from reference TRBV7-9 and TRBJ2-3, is DTGVSQNPRHKITKRGQNVTFRCDPISEHNRLYWYRQTLGQGPEFLTYFQNEAQLEKSRLLSDRFSAERPKGSFSTLEIQRTEQGDSAMYLCASSPSTRGGKDSDTQYFGPGTRLTVL.